This T cell receptor beta chain was captured in a study of breast tumors, draining lymph nodes, adjacent tissues. The study, taken as a whole, reports: The lymph node origin of tumor T cells was framed as consistent with a hypothesis, not demonstrated. Luminal-like breast cancer showed significantly greater tumor-nontumor repertoire similarity than basal-like breast cancer did.

TCRdb ran MiXCR on the multiplex PCR reads and lists one entry per CDR3 protein. The profile shows about 89,000 distinct CDR3 sequences, approximately 30% of them singletons. Axillary draining lymph nodes of breast cancer patients supplied the node samples. Germline V gene lookup returns CDR1 MNHEY and CDR2 SMNVEV (reference sequence). The V end lost 5 bases, the J end lost 1 base, and 4 bases lay between the germline ends. The length of the CDR3 is 12 residues. The table lists this clonotype with many counts. Its antigen is currently unknown. The sample was axillary lymph node tissue. This receptor was obtained from a female donor with breast cancer. Some clones in this sample may be carry-over from other donors' samples. The rearrangement uses TRBV27 and TRBJ2-3; D call uncertain. The CDR3 nucleotides are TGTGCCAGCAGTCACGGCACAGATACGCAGTATTTT. It codes for CASSHGTDTQYF.